This T cell receptor (beta chain) came from a study of T-cell memory formation after mild COVID-19. Per germline, CDR1 ENHRY and CDR2 SYGVKD. CDR3 length: 16 amino acids. After removal of 3 bases from V and 6 bases from J, the junction contained 9 bases not matched to a gene. TCRdb called the 5' RACE reads again in MiXCR, with one record for every CDR3 protein. There are around 530,000 distinct CDR3 sequences in the sample; less than 25% occur only once, and approximately 8.4% lies in the top ten. The specimen sequenced was PBMCs or a T cell subset sorted from them (not recorded which). V and J are TRBV10-3 and TRBJ2-7, with TRBD1 matching over 12 bases. This receptor was obtained from an adult woman who had mild COVID-19 (a few samples of this study predate the infection). Cell type and time point are not known. The CDR3 DNA reads TGTGCCATCAGTGATGGGGACAGGGGGCTGTTCCTCGAGCAGTACTTC. Protein: CAISDGDRGLFLEQYF.